The 20 T cell receptor beta chains below all came from one sample that was sequenced in a study of cytomegalovirus exposure and HLA in healthy donors listed by TCRdb under 2017. Libraries came from the immunoSEQ multiplex PCR assay. A mixture of 60 forward primers for TCR Vbeta segments and 13 reverse primers for TCR Jbeta segments was used in the multiplex PCR. Not all clones reach the TCRdb copy of this immuneACCESS table, which keeps in-frame sequences only. Checked studies attribute under half of the gap to unresolved V genes and leave the rest unexplained. The sample table lists some 130,000 clones, about 80% of them with a count of one. Of the sample, over 2.5% is held by the ten largest clones. Sequencing was done on a sample of PBMCs. The receptors come from a male donor in good health and CMV-seronegative.

V usage is TRBV2 and J usage is TRBJ1-2; D not resolved. The CDR3 consists of 12 residues. CDR1 is SNHLY and CDR2 is FYNNEI in the germline V gene. V was pared by 7 bases and J by 4 bases, with 10 bases between. This CDR3 reads CASMGRVYGYTF. CDR3 DNA sequence: TGTGCCAGCATGGGCAGAGTCTATGGCTACACCTTC.

Only a few counts were recorded for this clone. The chain employs TRBV7-9 and TRBJ1-6; D is undetermined. V lost 1 base, J lost 5 bases, and 6 bases lay in between. The length of the CDR3 is 14 residues. Per the germline V gene, CDR1 is SEHNR and CDR2 is FQNEAQ (reference sequence). The CDR3 nucleotides are TGTGCCAGCAGCTTAGATAGCGATAATTCACCCCTCCACTTT. It yields the protein CASSLDSDNSPLHF.

The rearrangement uses TRBV5-1 and TRBJ1-5, with 7 bases aligning to TRBD1. Trimming at V came to 0 bases and at J to 5 bases, leaving 5 bases not matched to a gene. The CDR3 runs 15 residues. Germline V gives CDR1 SGHRS, CDR2 YFSETQ. Here the CDR3 DNA reads TGCGCCAGCAGCTTGGGTCCCAGGGGGGATCAGCCCCAGCATTTT. This gives the protein CASSLGPRGDQPQHF.

V and J are TRBV5-1 and TRBJ2-2, with D unresolved. CDR3 length: 17 residues. Trimming removed 0 bases from V and 0 bases from J, with 12 bases in between. Germline CDR1 SGHRS, CDR2 YFSETQ. This chain's CDR3 is CASSLVNNTSNTGELFF. The CDR3 DNA is TGCGCCAGCAGCTTGGTAAATAACACCTCGAACACCGGGGAGCTGTTTTTT. The variable domain in full, completed from reference TRBV5-1 and TRBJ2-2, reads KAGVTQTPRYLIKTRGQQVTLSCSPISGHRSVSWYQQTPGQGLQFLFEYFSETQRNKGNFPGRFSGRQFSNSRSEMNVSTLELGDSALYLCASSLVNNTSNTGELFFGEGSRLTVL.

This clone occurred once. The gene calls are TRBV9 and TRBJ2-1; TRBD1 agrees at 9 bases. The V segment lost 1 base and the J segment 9 bases; nucleotides outside the gene matches: 8. The V gene's germline CDR1 is SGDLS and CDR2 YYNGEE. The CDR3 runs to 15 residues. The CDR3 coding sequence is TGTGCCAGCAGCGTATCACAGGGGGCGCGCAGTGAGCAGTTCTTC. Protein sequence: CASSVSQGARSEQFF.

The chain has TRBV11-3 and TRBJ2-5; TRBD2 is a possible D gene (6 bases). CDR3 length: 15 amino acids. Trimming stripped 1 base from V and 5 bases from J, with 14 bases between. Germline V gives CDR1 SGHNT, CDR2 YENEEA. This CDR3 is CASSLGDGGRETQYF. CDR3 nucleotide sequence: TGTGCCAGCAGCTTAGGGGACGGGGGTCGGGAGACCCAGTACTTC.

The V call is TRBV28, the J call TRBJ2-5; possible D gene TRBD2, 6 bases. The DNA end lines up better with TRBJ2-7; the J call may be wrong. CDR3 size: 13 residues. CDR1 and CDR2 from the germline V gene are MDHEN and SYDVKM. This chain's CDR3 is CASMEGLAYEQYF. The DNA of the CDR3 is TGTGCCAGCATGGAGGGGTTGGCCTACGAGCAGTACTTC.

This clone has a single count. The chain recombines TRBV6-1 with TRBJ1-2; 9 bases match TRBD1. The J segment lost 2 bases and the V segment lost 2 bases, leaving 6 bases of the junction unmatched. The CDR3 totals 16 residues. Germline-derived CDR1 and CDR2 are MNHNS and SASEGT. This chain's CDR3 is CASSETGQGLNYGYTF. The CDR3 DNA reads TGTGCCAGCAGTGAAACCGGACAGGGGCTGAACTATGGCTACACCTTC.

The chain links TRBV30 to TRBJ2-7; 10 bases line up with TRBD1. The junction had 7 bases not matched to a gene; V was cut back by 5 bases and J by 3 bases. This CDR3 region has 14 residues. The germline CDR1 and CDR2 sequences are GTSNPN and SVGIG (reference sequence). CDR3: CAWSGTGAYYEQYF. In DNA form, the CDR3 reads TGTGCCTGGTCCGGGACAGGGGCCTACTACGAGCAGTACTTC.

The rearrangement links TRBV6-5 to TRBJ1-2, with a weak D call TRBD1 (5 bases). Germline CDR1 is MNHEY and CDR2 is SVGAGI. V was cut by 10 bases and J by 3 bases, with 15 bases left in between. The CDR3 sequence is 13 residues long. The CDR3 DNA is TGTGCCACCTACGGGGGGGTCCACTATGGCTACACCTTC. This gives the protein CATYGGVHYGYTF.

V is TRBV10-2 and J is TRBJ1-1; a possible D gene is TRBD1 (6 bases). Trimming stripped 6 bases from V and 0 bases from J, with 14 bases between. The V gene's germline CDR1 is WSHSY and CDR2 SAAADI. This CDR3 has 15 amino acids. The CDR3 sequence is CASSGLTGVNTEAFF. The CDR3 DNA is TGCGCCAGCAGCGGTCTGACAGGAGTGAACACTGAAGCTTTCTTT.

This clone was detected only once. The chain employs TRBV30 and TRBJ1-1; a weak D match, TRBD1 (6 bases). Trimming took off 0 bases at V and 2 bases at J, with 13 bases between the two ends. This CDR3 has 15 amino acids. Germline V gene sequence: CDR1 GTSNPN, CDR2 SVGIG (reference sequence). The CDR3 here is CAWSVGQGRNTEAFF. In DNA, the CDR3 is TGTGCCTGGAGTGTTGGGCAGGGGAGAAACACTGAAGCTTTCTTT.

The rearrangement joins TRBV10-3 to TRBJ2-1; TRBD2 matches 12 bases. CDR3 size: 15 residues. In germline, CDR1 is ENHRY, CDR2 SYGVKD. V lost 7 bases and J lost 6; bases outside the gene matches: 7. CDR3 sequence: CAITASGGAGNEQFF. The CDR3 DNA reads as TGTGCCATCACTGCTAGCGGGGGGGCGGGCAATGAGCAGTTCTTC.

The V and J genes are TRBV7-2 and TRBJ2-7, with no clear D. The V gene lost 5 bases and the J gene lost 2 bases, with 7 bases spanning the gap. CDR1 is SGHTA and CDR2 is FQGNSA in the germline V gene. There are 12 residues in the CDR3. CDR3 sequence (DNA): TGTGCCAGCAGCGTAAATCCCTACGAGCAGTACTTC. Translation: CASSVNPYEQYF.

J is TRBJ2-7 and V is TRBV1; the D call of TRBD1 is as the table states it, not checked on the DNA. TRBV1 is listed as a pseudogene. CDR3 size: 11 residues. The CDR3 DNA reads as TGCACCATACAGGGTTCCTACGAGCAGTACTTC. Translating gives CTIQGSYEQYF.

V and J are TRBV30 and TRBJ2-1, with 9 bases fitting TRBD1. The CDR3 extends over 16 amino acids. The V and J ends lost 6 bases and 1 base, in that order; junction bases with no gene match: 10. Germline CDR1 GTSNPN, CDR2 SVGIG (reference sequence). The CDR3 spells CACLRTGVGSYNEQFF. DNA for the CDR3: TGTGCCTGCCTAAGGACAGGGGTAGGATCCTACAATGAGCAGTTCTTC. Together with reference TRBV30 and TRBJ2-1, the CDR3 gives the full variable domain: SQTIHQWPATLVQPVGSPLSLECTVEGTSNPNLYWYRQAAGRGLQLLFYSVGIGQISSEVPQNLSASRPQDRQFILSSKKLLLSDSGFYLCACLRTGVGSYNEQFFGPGTRLTVL.

This clone showed up just a few times. The rearrangement joins TRBV6-1 to TRBJ2-3, with 10 bases fitting TRBD1. The CDR3 length is 15 residues. The V and J ends lost 0 bases and 4 bases, in that order; junction bases with no gene match: 1. Germline V gene data show CDR1 as MNHNS and CDR2 as SASEGT. The DNA of the CDR3 is TGTGCCAGCAGTGAAGCGACAGGGGGCGCAGATACGCAGTATTTT. It yields the protein CASSEATGGADTQYF.

The chain uses TRBV6-5 and TRBJ1-5, with D possibly being TRBD1 (5 bases). The CDR3 has 14 amino acids. The germline gives CDR1 MNHEY, CDR2 SVGAGI. Trimming removed 0 bases from V and 7 bases from J, with 10 bases in between. The DNA for the CDR3 is TGTGCCAGCAGTTACTCAGTTGGGGGGCAGCCCCAGCATTTT. Translating gives CASSYSVGGQPQHF.

This chain connects TRBV30 to TRBJ2-1; TRBD2 matches at 7 bases. This CDR3 is 15 amino acids long. The germline gives CDR1 GTSNPN, CDR2 SVGIG (reference sequence). The V and J ends lost 4 bases and 5 bases, in that order; junction bases with no gene match: 11. The CDR3 bases are TGTGCCTGGAACTGGGGCGGGAGAGGGCACAATGAGCAGTTCTTC. This encodes CAWNWGGRGHNEQFF.

With respect to this clone: The junction shows a germline mismatch at one end, possibly a read error. The chain couples TRBV7-9 to TRBJ2-1; D may be TRBD1 (5 bases). This CDR3 has 16 amino acids. Germline V gene data show CDR1 as SEHNR and CDR2 as FQNEAQ (reference sequence). DNA of the CDR3: TGTTCCAGCAGCTTAGTAAGGGGCAAGACCTACAATGAGCAGTTCTTC. Translated, it gives CSSSLVRGKTYNEQFF.